This T cell receptor (beta chain) comes out of a study of T cells in Graves' hyperthyroidism and ophthalmopathy. Amplified TCR beta CDR3 regions derived from RNA transcripts. The HTBI primer set was used in a first-round RT-PCR of the TCR CDR3. MiXCR was run by TCRdb on the multiplex PCR reads, yielding one entry per CDR3 protein. The sample includes about 480,000 distinct CDR3 sequences, around 24% of them seen just once. V gave up 1 base and J gave up 2 bases; unmatched junction bases: 5. This CDR3 contains 15 residues. The V gene's germline CDR1 is SNHLY and CDR2 FYNNEI. Ophthalmopathy patients had Clinical Activity Score at least 3, NOSPECS grade at least 4, duration under 3 months. It was uncontrolled infection, other autoimmune disease, pregnancy or lactation that excluded patients. To note about this clonotype: The target antigen is unknown.

Study-wide results and caveats: Ophthalmopathy was separated from stable hyperthyroidism by a 13 V-J model.

J is TRBJ2-7 and V is TRBV2; 7 bases align to TRBD2. The source material was blood. This sequence was found in a woman under 40 with Graves' ophthalmopathy. CDR3 protein: CASSEDGGGTYEQYF. The CDR3 DNA reads TGTGCCAGCAGTGAAGACGGCGGGGGAACCTACGAGCAGTACTTC.